This paragraph covers one T cell receptor beta chain sequence. Its cognate antigen is unknown. The entry originates in a study of shared clonotypes between healthy human individuals. The repertoire was sequenced with immunoSEQ multiplex PCR; TCRdb's copy has only in-frame clones and lacks some. The profile covers 2 million to 2.5 million clones, with roughly 94% appearing a single time and around 1.1% taken by the ten largest. Study-wide results and limits: Across subsets, estimated richness was generally greater for naive than for memory populations.

CD45RO negativity and positive selection for CCR7 defined naive CD8 cells, a population that excluded terminally differentiated effector memory CD45RA+ cells. All donors qualified as healthy HIV-negative adults and had experienced no recent acute infections or vaccinations. The ends were cut back, 1 base at V and 4 bases at J, with 16 bases in the middle. Per the germline V gene, CDR1 is SGHRS and CDR2 is YFSETQ. The CDR3 totals 16 residues. This rearrangement joins TRBV5-1 to TRBJ2-3; D is uncertain. Sequencing input: naive CD8+ T cells sorted from blood. This TCR derives from a young man in good health. The CDR3 spells CASSLYGRALADTQYF. The CDR3 DNA reads as TGCGCCAGCAGCTTGTATGGAAGGGCCCTCGCAGATACGCAGTATTTT.